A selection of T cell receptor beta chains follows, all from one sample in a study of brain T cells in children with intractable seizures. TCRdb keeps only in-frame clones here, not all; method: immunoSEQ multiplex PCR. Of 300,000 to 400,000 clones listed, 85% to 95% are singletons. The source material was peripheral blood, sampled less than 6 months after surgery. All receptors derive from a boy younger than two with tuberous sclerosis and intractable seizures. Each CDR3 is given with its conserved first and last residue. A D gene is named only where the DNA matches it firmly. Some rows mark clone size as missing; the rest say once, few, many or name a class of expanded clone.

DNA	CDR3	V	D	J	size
TGTGCCAGCAGTTTCGGACCAGGAGATACGCAGTATTTT	CASSFGPGDTQYF	TRBV27	NA	TRBJ2-3	once
TGTGCCAGTAGGCCACGGGACAGCTCCTATGGCTACACCTTC	CASRPRDSSYGYTF	TRBV19	TRBD1	TRBJ1-2	NA
TGTGCCAGCAGCGTAGTTCTGGGGCGGAACACCGGGGAGCTGTTTTTT	CASSVVLGRNTGELFF	TRBV9	NA	TRBJ2-2	NA
TGTGCCAGCAGTGGGTCAGGGGGCATCACCGGGGAGCTGTTTTTT	CASSGSGGITGELFF	TRBV25-1	TRBD1	TRBJ2-2	NA
TGTGCCAGTAGACAGAAGGGGGACAATGAGCAGTTCTTC	CASRQKGDNEQFF	TRBV19	NA	TRBJ2-1	NA
TGTGCCAGCAGCCCAGGGGTAGCGGGGGATGGAGATACGCAGTATTTT	CASSPGVAGDGDTQYF	TRBV9	TRBD2	TRBJ2-3	NA
TGTGCCAGTAGACTAGCGGGCTCCTACAATGAGCAGTTCTTC	CASRLAGSYNEQFF	TRBV19	TRBD2	TRBJ2-1	NA
TGTGCCAGCAGCCTGGACAGGGACCCATACAATGAGCAGTTCTTC	CASSLDRDPYNEQFF	TRBV27	TRBD1	TRBJ2-1	NA
TGTGCCAGCAGTTTAGTTGCGGGACAGGGGGCTCAGACCCAGTACTTC	CASSLVAGQGAQTQYF	TRBV28	TRBD1	TRBJ2-5	NA
TGTGCCAGCAGCCAGCAGGGGGCAGTTTCTGGGGCCAACGTCCTGACTTTC	CASSQQGAVSGANVLTF	TRBV7-3	TRBD1	TRBJ2-6	NA
TGTGCCAGCAGCCAGGAACAGGGGAACACTGAAGCTTTCTTT	CASSQEQGNTEAFF	TRBV27	NA	TRBJ1-1	NA
TGTGCCACCACCGACGGAGGAGCCGGGTTCTCCTACGAGCAGTACTTC	CATTDGGAGFSYEQYF	TRBV24-1	NA	TRBJ2-7	NA
TGTGCCAGCTCACAGGCGGAAGGTACTGAAGCTTTCTTT	CASSQAEGTEAFF	TRBV18	NA	TRBJ1-1	NA
TGTGCCAGCAGCCCGAGCAGCGGATCCTACAATGAGCAGTTCTTC	CASSPSSGSYNEQFF	TRBV3-1/TRBV3-2	NA	TRBJ2-1	NA
TGCGCCAGCAGCTTGGCCTTGGAGACCGGCGAGCAGTACTTC	CASSLALETGEQYF	TRBV5-1	NA	TRBJ2-7	NA
TGTGCCAGCAGCACAAACACCGGGGAGCTGTTTTTT	CASSTNTGELFF	TRBV5-4	NA	TRBJ2-2	once
TGTGCCAGCAGTTACGGGCTAACTAGCACAGATACGCAGTATTTT	CASSYGLTSTDTQYF	TRBV6-5	NA	TRBJ2-3	NA
TGTGCCATCAGTGAGTTAGGAAGCGGGAGTATCTACGAGCAGTACTTC	CAISELGSGSIYEQYF	TRBV10-3	TRBD2	TRBJ2-7	NA
TGTGCCAGCAGTGAACCGGCAGGTTCTAAAAACATTCAGTACTTC	CASSEPAGSKNIQYF	TRBV2	NA	TRBJ2-4	once
TGTGCCACGGGACTAGCGGGGGGGCTTGATACGCAGTATTTT	CATGLAGGLDTQYF	TRBV10-3	TRBD2	TRBJ2-3	NA
TGTGCCAGCAGCTTAGATTACGGCATTCAGTACTTC	CASSLDYGIQYF	TRBV11-2	NA	TRBJ2-4	NA
TGTGCCAGCAGTTTGGGGAGCCCCGTCAACAATGAGCAGTTCTTC	CASSLGSPVNNEQFF	TRBV6-2/TRBV6-3	NA	TRBJ2-1	NA
TGTGCCAGCAGCTCTCAGGGTACGGAGACCCAGTACTTC	CASSSQGTETQYF	TRBV5-5	NA	TRBJ2-5	NA
TGTGCCAGCAGCTCCCGGGGGGTTGAGCAGTTCTTC	CASSSRGVEQFF	TRBV11-3	TRBD2	TRBJ2-1	NA
TGTGCCACCAGTGATTTTAGAGGGAGTGGCAATGAGCAGTTCTTC	CATSDFRGSGNEQFF	TRBV24-1	NA	TRBJ2-1	NA
TGTGCCAGTAGTATAGGGGGCAGGGGCAATCAGCCCCAGCATTTT	CASSIGGRGNQPQHF	TRBV19	NA	TRBJ1-5	NA
TGTGCCAGCAGCCCAAGCTATACGAACACTGAAGCTTTCTTT	CASSPSYTNTEAFF	TRBV7-2	NA	TRBJ1-1	NA
TGTGCCTGGGGGACAGCTGGAAACACCATATATTTT	CAWGTAGNTIYF	TRBV30	TRBD1	TRBJ1-3	few
TGTGCCTGGAGTCAGTCTGACACTGAAGCTTTCTTT	CAWSQSDTEAFF	TRBV30	NA	TRBJ1-1	NA
TGTGCCAGCAGCTCTGTGGACCCACTAGCGGGAGTTTCCTACGAGCAGTACTTC	CASSSVDPLAGVSYEQYF	TRBV5-6	TRBD2	TRBJ2-7	NA
TGTGCCAGCAGTCCGGGACAGGGGGGATACAATGAGCAGTTCTTC	CASSPGQGGYNEQFF	TRBV6-4	TRBD1	TRBJ2-1	NA
TGCGCCAGCAGCCCGGGGACTAGCGGGGGATACGAGCAGTACTTC	CASSPGTSGGYEQYF	TRBV5-1	TRBD2	TRBJ2-7	NA
TGTGCCAGCAGTTTTTTCGAGACAGGGGTCGAGTTCTTC	CASSFFETGVEFF	TRBV12-3/TRBV12-4	TRBD1	TRBJ2-1	NA
TGTGCCAGCAGCTCGGGACGGAGCAATCAGCCCCAGCATTTT	CASSSGRSNQPQHF	TRBV6-5	NA	TRBJ1-5	NA
TGTGCCAGCAGCCAAGTCGGCAGAGGAAACACCATATATTTT	CASSQVGRGNTIYF	TRBV14	NA	TRBJ1-3	NA
TGTGCCAGAAGCTTGGATATTCGGCAGGGGAGTGATGGCAATCAGCCCCAGCATTTT	CARSLDIRQGSDGNQPQHF	TRBV5-3	NA	TRBJ1-5	NA
TGTGCCAGCAGCTTAGCGCCAGGGACGGGTGGCTACACCTTC	CASSLAPGTGGYTF	TRBV7-6	NA	TRBJ1-2	many
TGTGCCAGCGGTACCAGAGGAGGAGGACAGCCCCAGCATTTT	CASGTRGGGQPQHF	TRBV28	NA	TRBJ1-5	NA
TGTGCCAGCAGGCCCACTAGCGGGGGGTATGGTGAGCAGTTCTTC	CASRPTSGGYGEQFF	TRBV2	TRBD2	TRBJ2-1	NA
TGTGCCTGGAGTGTACGATCGCCTTTGGACGAGCAGTACTTC	CAWSVRSPLDEQYF	TRBV30	NA	TRBJ2-7	NA
TGTGCCAGCAGTGAACTAGGACAGGGGGATACAGATACGCAGTATTTT	CASSELGQGDTDTQYF	TRBV25-1	TRBD1	TRBJ2-3	NA
TGTGCCTGGATCCTTTCCGCCGGGACTAGCGGGATGACGCAGTATTTT	CAWILSAGTSGMTQYF	TRBV30	TRBD2	TRBJ2-3	NA
TGCGCCAGCAGCTCGAGCTCCTACGAGCAGTACTTC	CASSSSSYEQYF	TRBV5-1	NA	TRBJ2-7	NA
TGTGCCAGTGAGTCGTCCAATGAGCAGTTCTTC	CASESSNEQFF	TRBV19	NA	TRBJ2-1	NA
TGCGCCAGCATTGGGGGGATGGGGAACTATGGCTACACCTTC	CASIGGMGNYGYTF	TRBV10-2	NA	TRBJ1-2	NA
TGTGCCAGCAGTTTATTCCTAACAGGGGGGGATGGCTACACCTTC	CASSLFLTGGDGYTF	TRBV28	TRBD1	TRBJ1-2	NA
TGTGCCAGCAGCCAGAGGACTGGGGCCAACGTCCTGACTTTC	CASSQRTGANVLTF	TRBV6-5	NA	TRBJ2-6	NA
TGTGCCAGTACCAACGTCCCGGGACTAGGAGGCGTAGATACGCAGTATTTT	CASTNVPGLGGVDTQYF	TRBV19	TRBD2	TRBJ2-3	NA
TGTGCCACCAGTGATCACAGGGGTGCGGATCAGCCCCAGCATTTT	CATSDHRGADQPQHF	TRBV24-1	TRBD1	TRBJ1-5	NA
TGTGCCAGCAGCCCCGGACAGGGCCTGTATGGCTACACCTTC	CASSPGQGLYGYTF	TRBV7-9	TRBD1	TRBJ1-2	NA
TGTGCCAGCTCACCGGATCGCCAGTCGTATGGCTACACCTTC	CASSPDRQSYGYTF	TRBV18	NA	TRBJ1-2	NA
TGTGCCAGCAGTTTTAGCGGGGGAGAGACCCAGTACTTC	CASSFSGGETQYF	TRBV25-1	TRBD2	TRBJ2-5	NA
TGCGCCAGCAGCTTGCGACTAGATACGAACACCGGGGAGCTGTTTTTT	CASSLRLDTNTGELFF	TRBV5-1	NA	TRBJ2-2	NA
TGTGCCAGCAGTATCCTAGGGAACACAGATACGCAGTATTTT	CASSILGNTDTQYF	TRBV6-5	NA	TRBJ2-3	NA
TGTGCCAGCGACGTCTCAATCTCGGGACAGAGCTATTATAGCAATCAGCCCCAGCATTTT	CASDVSISGQSYYSNQPQHF	TRBV27	TRBD1	TRBJ1-5	NA
TGTGCCAGTAGTACCCTCGGACAGGGAAAAAAGAACACCATATATTTT	CASSTLGQGKKNTIYF	TRBV19	TRBD1	TRBJ1-3	NA
TGCGCCAGCAGCGCTACGGACAGGAGCACAAACACTGAAGCTTTCTTT	CASSATDRSTNTEAFF	TRBV5-1	TRBD1	TRBJ1-1	NA
TGCGCCAGCAGCCAAGCGTTAGGGACTAGCTATGAGCAGTTCTTC	CASSQALGTSYEQFF	TRBV4-1	TRBD2	TRBJ2-1	NA
TGCAGCGTTCCGGGGTCTGGAAACACCATATATTTT	CSVPGSGNTIYF	TRBV29-1	NA	TRBJ1-3	NA
TGTGCCTGGAGTGTACTCCGGGGGGTCTACACCTTC	CAWSVLRGVYTF	TRBV30	NA	TRBJ1-2	NA